This T cell receptor beta chain is drawn from a study of cytomegalovirus exposure and HLA in healthy donors. Study-level findings and limits: A link between a missense DCLRE1C variant and TCR beta V- and J-gene trimming emerged from a later analysis.

Primers: 60 Vbeta forward and 13 Jbeta reverse. Source study methods: A later analysis counted about 80 million unique TCR beta chains, 9.5 million to 12 million shared. The repertoire was sequenced with immunoSEQ multiplex PCR; TCRdb's copy has only in-frame clones and lacks some. Clonal size and the V and J genes are those of that table, whereas D and trimming came from the DNA. There are under 150,000 clones in the sample; approximately 80% occur only once, and 2% to 3% lies in the top ten. A remark on this clone: Its antigen is currently unknown. Mismatch with germline at one junction end may stem from a read error.

The CDR3 extends over 16 amino acids. Germline V gives CDR1 WSHSY, CDR2 SAAADI. This chain connects TRBV10-2 to TRBJ2-3; TRBD2 matches 14 bases. Sequenced: PBMCs. This receptor was obtained from a man aged 50-60 years in good health and CMV-seronegative. The CDR3 region is CASKSGLAGVADRQYF. CDR3 DNA: TGCGCCAGCAAATCGGGACTAGCGGGGGTTGCAGATAGGCAGTATTTT.